This passage covers 5 T cell receptor beta chains from one sample sequenced in a study of T cells expressing NK-cell markers. TCRdb processed the 5' RACE reads again and assigns one entry to each CDR3 protein, with no DNA. This repertoire includes approximately 550,000 distinct CDR3 sequences. The material sequenced was blood T cells: a sorted CD56 or NKG2C T cell subset, CD4+ or CD8+ T cells, or bulk PBMC T cells (not recorded which). The receptors were sampled from a man between 18 and 29 years old in good health.

The V gene is TRBV20-1, the J gene TRBJ2-2; TCRdb's D call, TRBD1, is unchecked because there is no DNA. The CDR3 spans 15 residues. Germline V gives CDR1 DFQATT, CDR2 SNEGSKA (reference sequence). CDR3 in amino acids: CSARVGQANTGELFF.

The CDR3 sequence is CASSKAFTTGGHVYGYTF. The chain is built from TRBV21-1 and TRBJ1-2; TCRdb gives TRBD1 as the D gene, but with no DNA this cannot be confirmed. TRBV21-1 is an annotated pseudogene. This CDR3 comprises 18 residues.

The CDR3 is CASSPSPGTSGRGVAKNIQYF. The J gene is TRBJ2-4, the V gene TRBV6-4; the TRBD2 assignment by TCRdb is unverifiable without DNA. Germline loops: CDR1 MRHNA, CDR2 SNTAGT. The CDR3 extends over 21 amino acids.

This chain links TRBV5-1 with TRBJ1-1; there is no DNA to check the TCRdb D call of TRBD1. The V gene's germline CDR1 is SGHRS and CDR2 YFSETQ. This CDR3 comprises 16 residues. This chain's CDR3 is CASSSDRGSVNTEAFF.

The V and J genes are TRBV5-1 and TRBJ2-7; lacking DNA, the TRBD2 call made by TCRdb goes unchecked. Germline V gene sequence: CDR1 SGHRS, CDR2 YFSETQ. The length of the CDR3 is 17 residues. CDR3 residues: CASSLGLAGARSYEQYF.